The clone carrying this T cell receptor (beta chain) was picked up many times. The antigen is undetermined. In the study's own analysis: Building a distant-metastasis classifier for papillary thyroid cancer drew on CDR3 differences across clinicopathological groups. Using MiXCR, TCRdb reanalyzed the PCR reads. In this record, the V and J calls reflect TCRdb's handling and not the investigators' own analysis. The sample yields tens of thousands of clones, around 13% seen once. This record comes from a study of metastatic and nonmetastatic thyroid tumors. For the study at large: Across blood and tumor or nodule tissue, repertoires from malignant and benign thyroid patients were compared with one another. Findings and caveats of the study: Within blood and tumor, benign nodules reportedly had significantly lower TCR beta diversity than malignant thyroid tumors did.

There were no patients who had received any treatment before thyroid surgery. The CDR3 is made up of 11 amino acids. CDR1 and CDR2 from the germline V gene are MNHNS and SASEGT. The V end was cut by 3 bases, the J end by 7 bases, with 4 bases between. This rearrangement joins TRBV6-1 to TRBJ1-5, with D hard to call. Source material: tumor tissue. The TCR originated in a female donor with papillary thyroid cancer or a benign thyroid nodule (not recorded which). Some clones in this sample may be carry-over from other donors' samples. The CDR3 DNA sequence: TGTGCCAGCAGTGAGGAACAGCCCCAGCATTTT. Protein: CASSEEQPQHF.